One T cell receptor (beta chain) is described in this entry. The protocol was immunoSEQ multiplex PCR, while the TCRdb copy is restricted to in-frame clones and leaves out a portion. The sample holds around 170,000 clones; about 88% are singletons and the top ten take roughly an eighth. The sample is drawn from a study of blood T cell repertoires in COVID-19. V gave up 6 bases and J gave up 9 bases; unmatched junction bases: 14. Germline CDR1 MRHNA, CDR2 SNTAGT. This CDR3 is built from 15 residues. This TCR came from a man aged 25-45 years with active or convalescent COVID-19. This chain uses TRBV6-4 with TRBJ2-3, with 8 bases fitting TRBD2. The sequencing input was peripheral blood. DNA of the CDR3: TGTGCCAGCAGAGAGACTAGCGCCAATAAGGGGACGCAGTATTTT. Protein sequence: CASRETSANKGTQYF.